This T cell receptor (beta chain) was obtained from a study of T cells after yellow fever vaccination. Study summary: When fractions had low cell numbers, they were prepared with SMART-Seq v4 Ultra Low Input.

The germline V gene has CDR1 SGHVS and CDR2 FNYEAQ. V lost 1 base, J lost 6 bases, and 10 bases lay in between. The CDR3 is made up of 13 amino acids. General study findings and limits: After the booster, 96% of CD4 and 88% of CD8 primary-response clones were re-detected.

As for this clonotype: Its specificity is not known.

Using its own MiXCR run on the 5' RACE reads, TCRdb lists one record per CDR3 protein. The sample has about 400,000 distinct CDR3 sequences; more than 9% are singletons. The sequencing used PBMCs, collected on the day of the first yellow fever vaccination. The chain recombines TRBV7-6 with TRBJ2-7, with unresolved D. This receptor was obtained from a man younger than 35 who received the YFV17D yellow fever vaccine. The CDR3 reads CASSLGRTGEQYF. DNA for the CDR3: TGTGCCAGCAGCTTAGGGAGAACCGGCGAGCAGTACTTC.